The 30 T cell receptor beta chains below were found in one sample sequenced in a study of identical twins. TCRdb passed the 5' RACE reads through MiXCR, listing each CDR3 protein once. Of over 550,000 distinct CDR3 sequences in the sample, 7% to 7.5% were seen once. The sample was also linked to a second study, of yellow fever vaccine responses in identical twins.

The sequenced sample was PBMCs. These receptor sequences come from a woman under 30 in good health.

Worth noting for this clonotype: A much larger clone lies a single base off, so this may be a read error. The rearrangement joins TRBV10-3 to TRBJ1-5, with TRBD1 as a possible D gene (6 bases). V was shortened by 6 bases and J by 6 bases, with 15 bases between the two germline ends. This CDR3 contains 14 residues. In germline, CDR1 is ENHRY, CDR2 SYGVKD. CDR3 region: CAISTGFGGQPQHF. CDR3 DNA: TGTGCCATCAGCACAGGGTTTGGGGGTCAGCCCCAGCATTTT.

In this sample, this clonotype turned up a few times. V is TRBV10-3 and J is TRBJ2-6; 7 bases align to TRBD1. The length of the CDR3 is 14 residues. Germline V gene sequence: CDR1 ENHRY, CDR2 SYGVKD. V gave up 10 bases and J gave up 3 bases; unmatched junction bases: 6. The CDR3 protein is CASQGVSGANVLTF. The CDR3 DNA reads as TGTGCCAGCCAGGGGGTGAGTGGGGCCAACGTCCTGACTTTC.

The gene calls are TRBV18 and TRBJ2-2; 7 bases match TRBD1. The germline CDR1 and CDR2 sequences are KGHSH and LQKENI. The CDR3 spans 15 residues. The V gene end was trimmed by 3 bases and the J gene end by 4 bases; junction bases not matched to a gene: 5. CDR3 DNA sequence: TGTGCCAGCTCACCTCAGGGGGTCGGCACCGGGGAGCTGTTTTTT. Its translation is CASSPQGVGTGELFF.

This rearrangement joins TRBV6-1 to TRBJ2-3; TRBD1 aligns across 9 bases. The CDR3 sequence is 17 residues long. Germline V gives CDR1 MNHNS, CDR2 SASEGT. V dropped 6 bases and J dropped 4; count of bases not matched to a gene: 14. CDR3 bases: TGTGCCAGCAGGGGAGAACCCGGGACAGGGCCTTCAGATACGCAGTATTTT. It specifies CASRGEPGTGPSDTQYF.

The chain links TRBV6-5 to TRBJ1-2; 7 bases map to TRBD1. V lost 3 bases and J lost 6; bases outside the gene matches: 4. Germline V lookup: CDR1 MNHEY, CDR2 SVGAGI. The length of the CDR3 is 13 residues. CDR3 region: CASSYEGAHGYTF. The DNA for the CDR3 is TGTGCCAGCAGTTATGAGGGGGCTCATGGCTACACCTTC.

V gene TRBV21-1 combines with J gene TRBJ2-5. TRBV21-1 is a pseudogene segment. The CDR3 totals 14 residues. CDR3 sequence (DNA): TGTGCCAGCAGCAAAGCTGGCAGCAAGGAGACCCAGTACTTC. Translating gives CASSKAGSKETQYF.

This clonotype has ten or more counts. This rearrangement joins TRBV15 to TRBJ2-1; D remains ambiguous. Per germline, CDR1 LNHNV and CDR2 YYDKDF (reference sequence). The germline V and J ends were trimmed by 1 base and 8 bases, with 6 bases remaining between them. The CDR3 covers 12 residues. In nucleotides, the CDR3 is TGTGCCACCAGCAGAGGCTTGGATGAGCAGTTCTTC. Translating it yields CATSRGLDEQFF.

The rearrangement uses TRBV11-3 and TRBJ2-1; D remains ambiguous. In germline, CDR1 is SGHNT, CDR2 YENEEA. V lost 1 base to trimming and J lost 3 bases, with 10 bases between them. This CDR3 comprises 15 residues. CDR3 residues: CASSLGLDIYNEQFF. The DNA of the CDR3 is TGTGCCAGCAGCTTAGGACTTGACATCTACAATGAGCAGTTCTTC.

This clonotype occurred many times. In nucleotides, the CDR3 is TGCAGTCCCCTCAGGGCAGGGGGCTACAATGAGCAGTTCTTC. This sequence encodes CSPLRAGGYNEQFF. The chain employs TRBV20-1 and TRBJ2-1; TRBD1 matches at 7 bases. Germline lookup yields CDR1 DFQATT and CDR2 SNEGSKA (reference sequence). The trim removed 8 bases at V and 3 bases at J, leaving 10 bases unmatched. The CDR3 is 14 amino acids.

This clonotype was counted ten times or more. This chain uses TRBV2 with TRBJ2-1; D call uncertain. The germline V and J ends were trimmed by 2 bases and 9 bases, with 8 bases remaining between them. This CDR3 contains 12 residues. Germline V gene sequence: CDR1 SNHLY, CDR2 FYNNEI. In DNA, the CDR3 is TGTGCCAGCAGTGAATCCGGTCGTGAGCAGTTCTTC. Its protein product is CASSESGREQFF.

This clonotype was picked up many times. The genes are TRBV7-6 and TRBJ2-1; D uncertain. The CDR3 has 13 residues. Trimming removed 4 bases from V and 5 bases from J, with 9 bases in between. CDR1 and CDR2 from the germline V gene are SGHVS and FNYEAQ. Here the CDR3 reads CASSSIRDNEQFF. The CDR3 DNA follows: TGTGCCAGCAGCTCTATACGCGACAATGAGCAGTTCTTC.

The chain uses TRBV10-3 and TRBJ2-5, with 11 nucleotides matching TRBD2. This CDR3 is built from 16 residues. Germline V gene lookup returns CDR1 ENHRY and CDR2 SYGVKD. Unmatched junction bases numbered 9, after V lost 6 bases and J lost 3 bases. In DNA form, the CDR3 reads TGTGCCATCAGCGCTCTCGGGACTAGCGGAAAAGAGACCCAGTACTTC. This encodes CAISALGTSGKETQYF.

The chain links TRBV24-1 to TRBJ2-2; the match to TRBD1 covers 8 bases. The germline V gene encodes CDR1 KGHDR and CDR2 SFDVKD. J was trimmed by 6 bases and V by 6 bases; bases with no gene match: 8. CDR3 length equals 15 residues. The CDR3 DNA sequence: TGTGCCACCAGTCAAACCGCGACAGGGGCCGGGGAGCTGTTTTTT. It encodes CATSQTATGAGELFF.

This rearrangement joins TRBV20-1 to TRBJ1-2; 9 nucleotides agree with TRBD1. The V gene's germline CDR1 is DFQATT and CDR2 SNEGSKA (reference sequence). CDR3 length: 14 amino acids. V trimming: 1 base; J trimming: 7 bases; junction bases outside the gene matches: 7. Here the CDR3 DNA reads TGCAGTGCTAGAGGAGACAGGGGGACTCTTGGCTACACCTTC. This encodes CSARGDRGTLGYTF.

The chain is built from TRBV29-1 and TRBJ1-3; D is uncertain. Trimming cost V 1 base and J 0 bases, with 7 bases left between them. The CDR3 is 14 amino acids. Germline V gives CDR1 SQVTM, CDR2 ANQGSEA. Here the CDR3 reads CSVEGLLSGNTIYF. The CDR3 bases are TGCAGCGTTGAAGGGCTGCTCTCTGGAAACACCATATATTTT.

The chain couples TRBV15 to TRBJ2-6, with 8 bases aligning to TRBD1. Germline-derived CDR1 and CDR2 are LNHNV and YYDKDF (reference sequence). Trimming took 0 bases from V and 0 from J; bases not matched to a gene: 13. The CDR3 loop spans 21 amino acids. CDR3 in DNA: TGTGCCACCAGCAGAGATCGAAAGATCGGGACAGGATACTCTGGGGCCAACGTCCTGACTTTC. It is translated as CATSRDRKIGTGYSGANVLTF.

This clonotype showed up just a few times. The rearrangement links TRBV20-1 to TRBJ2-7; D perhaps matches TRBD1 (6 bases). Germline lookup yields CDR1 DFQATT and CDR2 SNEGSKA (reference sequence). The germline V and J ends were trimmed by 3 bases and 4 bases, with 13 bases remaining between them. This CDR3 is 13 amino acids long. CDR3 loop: CSASRQDRYEQYV. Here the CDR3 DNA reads TGCAGTGCTAGTAGACAGGACCGGTACGAGCAGTACGTC.

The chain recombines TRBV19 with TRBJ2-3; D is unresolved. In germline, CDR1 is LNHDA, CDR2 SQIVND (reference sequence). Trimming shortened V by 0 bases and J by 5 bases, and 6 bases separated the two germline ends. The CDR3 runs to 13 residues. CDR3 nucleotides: TGTGCCAGTAGTATAGATCGTCAAGATACGCAGTATTTT. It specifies CASSIDRQDTQYF.

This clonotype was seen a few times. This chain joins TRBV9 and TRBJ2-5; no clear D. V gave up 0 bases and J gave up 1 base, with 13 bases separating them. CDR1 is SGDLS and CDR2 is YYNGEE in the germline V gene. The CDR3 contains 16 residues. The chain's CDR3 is CASSVVGGTFQETQYF. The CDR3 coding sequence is TGTGCCAGCAGCGTAGTTGGTGGCACATTCCAAGAGACCCAGTACTTC.

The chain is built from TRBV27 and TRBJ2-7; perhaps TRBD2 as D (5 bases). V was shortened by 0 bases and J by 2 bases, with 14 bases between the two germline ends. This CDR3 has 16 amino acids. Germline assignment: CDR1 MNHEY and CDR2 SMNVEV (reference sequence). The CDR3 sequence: CASSLSGPGGTYEQYF. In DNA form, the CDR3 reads TGTGCCAGCAGTTTATCCGGGCCCGGAGGCACCTACGAGCAGTACTTC.

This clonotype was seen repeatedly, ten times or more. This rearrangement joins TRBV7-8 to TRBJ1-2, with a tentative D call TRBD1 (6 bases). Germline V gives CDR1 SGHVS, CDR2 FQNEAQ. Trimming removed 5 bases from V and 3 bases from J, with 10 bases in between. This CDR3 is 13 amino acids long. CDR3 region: CASSPGVHYGYTF. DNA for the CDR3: TGTGCCAGCAGCCCAGGGGTACACTATGGCTACACCTTC.

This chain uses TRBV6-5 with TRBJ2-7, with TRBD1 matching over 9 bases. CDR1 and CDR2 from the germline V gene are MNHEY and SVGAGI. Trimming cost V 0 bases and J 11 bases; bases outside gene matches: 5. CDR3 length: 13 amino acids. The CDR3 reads CASSYSRDREEYF. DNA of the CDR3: TGTGCCAGCAGTTACTCCCGGGACAGGGAGGAGTACTTC.

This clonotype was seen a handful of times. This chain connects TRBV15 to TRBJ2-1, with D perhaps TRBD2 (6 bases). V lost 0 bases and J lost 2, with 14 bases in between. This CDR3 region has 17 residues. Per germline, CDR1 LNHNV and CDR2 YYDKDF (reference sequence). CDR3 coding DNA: TGTGCCACCAGCAGAGATGGAGGGGTCCCCCCCTACAATGAGCAGTTCTTC. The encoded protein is CATSRDGGVPPYNEQFF.

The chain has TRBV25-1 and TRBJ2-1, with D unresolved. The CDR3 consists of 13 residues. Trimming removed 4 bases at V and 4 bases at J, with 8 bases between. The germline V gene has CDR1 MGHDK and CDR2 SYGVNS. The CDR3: CASSVRFYNEQFF. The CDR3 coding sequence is TGTGCCAGCAGTGTGAGGTTTTACAATGAGCAGTTCTTC.

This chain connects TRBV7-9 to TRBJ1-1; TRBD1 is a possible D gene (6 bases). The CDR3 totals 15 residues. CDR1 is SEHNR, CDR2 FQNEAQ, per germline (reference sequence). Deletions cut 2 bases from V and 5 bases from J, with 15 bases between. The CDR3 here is CASSLNRGRETEAFF. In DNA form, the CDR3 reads TGTGCCAGCAGCTTAAATCGGGGGCGAGAAACTGAAGCTTTCTTT.

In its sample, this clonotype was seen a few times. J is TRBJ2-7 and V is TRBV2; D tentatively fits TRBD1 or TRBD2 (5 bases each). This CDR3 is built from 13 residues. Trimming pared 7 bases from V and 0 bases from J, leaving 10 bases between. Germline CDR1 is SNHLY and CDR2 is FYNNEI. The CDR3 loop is CASNGAHSYEQYV. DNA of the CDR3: TGTGCCAGCAACGGGGCCCACTCCTACGAGCAGTACGTC.

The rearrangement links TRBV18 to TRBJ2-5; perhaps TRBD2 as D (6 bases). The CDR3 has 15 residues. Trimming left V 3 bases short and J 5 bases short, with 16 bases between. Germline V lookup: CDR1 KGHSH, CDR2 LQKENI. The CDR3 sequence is CASSPTTIRGETQYF. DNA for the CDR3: TGTGCCAGCTCACCTACGACAATACGGGGGGAGACCCAGTACTTC.

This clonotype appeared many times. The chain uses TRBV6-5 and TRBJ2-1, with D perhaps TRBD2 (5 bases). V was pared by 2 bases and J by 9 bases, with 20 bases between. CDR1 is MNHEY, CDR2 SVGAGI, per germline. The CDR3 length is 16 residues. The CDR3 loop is CASSYDSVVASSEQFF. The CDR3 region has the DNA TGTGCCAGCAGTTACGATAGTGTGGTAGCGAGCTCTGAGCAGTTCTTC.

Here the CDR3 reads CASSSRGGSGTTYEQYF. The CDR3 nucleotides are TGTGCCAGCAGTTCCCGAGGAGGAAGCGGGACCACTTACGAGCAGTACTTC. V is TRBV28 and J is TRBJ2-7; 7 bases line up with TRBD2. V gave up 4 bases and J gave up 4 bases; unmatched junction bases: 16. The CDR3 runs to 17 residues. The germline V gene encodes CDR1 MDHEN and CDR2 SYDVKM.

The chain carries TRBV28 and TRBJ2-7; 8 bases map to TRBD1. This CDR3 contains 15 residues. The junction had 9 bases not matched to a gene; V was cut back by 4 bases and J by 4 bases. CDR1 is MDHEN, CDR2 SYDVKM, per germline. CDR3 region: CASSSTGTGGYEQYV. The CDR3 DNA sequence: TGTGCCAGCAGTTCCACCGGGACAGGAGGGTACGAGCAGTACGTC.